This section outlines one T cell receptor (beta chain) sequence together with its context. No antigen is known for it. No base-level quality is on record; no much larger clone is a single base apart. This entry belongs to a study of blood T cell repertoires in COVID-19 (dated by TCRdb to the early 2020s). Regarding the research as a whole: Samples covering the acute and convalescent phases of COVID-19 were provided by collaborators in the United States, Italy and Spain. The material from the prospective study consisted of cDNA or gDNA derived from T cells, B-cell-depleted T cells, or PBMCs. The dataset comprised deeply sampled blood TCRbeta repertoires from subjects exposed to, actively infected with, or recovered from COVID-19. The repertoires were released in a freely available public database intended as a resource for research on the immune response to SARS-CoV-2. Samples were obtained from the ongoing ImmuneRACE study (first 160 participants) and from roughly 1,300 subjects provided by 6 global collaborators. Sample metadata almost always included a de-identified subject ID, COVID-19 status, age in years and sex. Where HLA class I and class II types were available, the types were taken from metadata supplied by the sample provider, not from assay-based typing.

The germline V end is reduced by 2 bases and the J end by 6 bases; junction bases left unmatched: 11. The CDR3 numbers 16 residues from cysteine through phenylalanine. Just CDR3 DNA is preserved here, 48 bases in frame from base 1. The CDR1 and CDR2 encoded by the germline V gene are LGHNA and YNFKEQ. TCRbeta CDR3 regions were amplified from genomic DNA by means of the immunoSEQ Assay, a bias-controlled multiplex PCR. In the source study's methods: Within the assay, amplification of reference gene primers was used to estimate how many nucleated cells each sample contained. To quantify the absolute abundance of each unique TCRbeta CDR3 rearrangement, sequence reads were collapsed and filtered. For each sample, productive Simpson clonality was calculated by taking the square root of Simpson's diversity index across productive rearrangements. This immuneACCESS table, as held by TCRdb, lists in-frame sequences with V and J called but not all clones. Of the missing ones, under half trace to an unresolved V gene in checked studies; the others have no known cause. From that table come the V and J calls and clone size; the DNA was used to work out D and trimming. The sample profile shows about 210,000 clones; 75% to 90% of them were found once. In total, the top ten clones hold roughly 0.69% of the sample.

The collaborating institutions used their own protocols to collect whole blood in K2EDTA tubes. For TCRbeta analysis, collaborators shipped samples in one of three forms: frozen whole blood, isolated PBMCs, or DNA extracted from either of those sample types. Overall study outcomes, separate from this receptor: Clinical and demographic metadata were provided uncurated, with the amount varying by source and participant.

This chain is built from TRBV4-2 and TRBJ2-7; 9 junctional bases match TRBD2. Sequenced input: peripheral blood. The clonotype was recovered from a middle-aged man with acute or convalescent COVID-19. The DNA is TGTGCCAGCAGCCAAAGGTCGCTGGGACTAGCCCCCGAGCAGTACTTC. This sequence encodes CASSQRSLGLAPEQYF.